This entry is about one T cell receptor (beta chain). The antigen remains undetermined. The record originates from a study of T cell repertoires in cytomegalovirus infection. The germline V and J ends were trimmed by 7 bases and 5 bases, with 15 bases remaining between them. The CDR3 contains 14 residues. Germline lookup yields CDR1 LNHDA and CDR2 SQIVND (reference sequence). TCRdb recomputed calls from the reads with MiXCR, one row per CDR3 protein. In the table there are 60,000 to 85,000 distinct CDR3 sequences, approximately 22% of which are singletons. The receptor was isolated from a human donor in good health (CMV status not recorded). Some clones in this sample may be carry-over from other donors' samples. This sequence joins TRBV19 and TRBJ1-5, with a possible D match to TRBD1 (6 bases). Material for sequencing was PBMCs, sequenced either directly or after in vitro stimulation (not recorded which). The CDR3 DNA follows: TGTGCCAGTACCGCCTCTCAGGGGTATCAGCCCCAGCATTTT. Its translation is CASTASQGYQPQHF.